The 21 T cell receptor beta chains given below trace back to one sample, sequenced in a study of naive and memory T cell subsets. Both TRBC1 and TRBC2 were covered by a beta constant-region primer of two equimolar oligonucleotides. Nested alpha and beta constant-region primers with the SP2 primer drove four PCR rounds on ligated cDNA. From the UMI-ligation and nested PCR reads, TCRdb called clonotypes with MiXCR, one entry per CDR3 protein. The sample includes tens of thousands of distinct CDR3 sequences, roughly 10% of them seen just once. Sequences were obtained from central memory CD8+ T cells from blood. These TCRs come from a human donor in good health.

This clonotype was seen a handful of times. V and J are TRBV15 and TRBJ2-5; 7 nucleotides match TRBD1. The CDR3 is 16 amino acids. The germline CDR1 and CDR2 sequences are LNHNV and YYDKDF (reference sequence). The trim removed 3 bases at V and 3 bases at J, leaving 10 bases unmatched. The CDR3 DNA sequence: TGTGCCACCAGCAGTAACCACATCACAGGGGAAGAGACCCAGTACTTC. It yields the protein CATSSNHITGEETQYF. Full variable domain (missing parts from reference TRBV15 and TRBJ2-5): DAMVIQNPRYQVTQFGKPVTLSCSQTLNHNVMYWYQQKSSQAPKLLFHYYDKDFNNEADTPDNFQSRRPNTSFCFLDIRSPGLGDTAMYLCATSSNHITGEETQYFGPGTRLLVL.

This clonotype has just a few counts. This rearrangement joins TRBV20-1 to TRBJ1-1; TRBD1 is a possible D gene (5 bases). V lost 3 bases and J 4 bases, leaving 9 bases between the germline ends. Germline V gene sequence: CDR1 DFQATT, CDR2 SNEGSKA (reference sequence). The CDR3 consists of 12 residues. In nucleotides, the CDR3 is TGCAGTGCTAGTCGGGGCGTCACTGAAGCTTTCTTT. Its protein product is CSASRGVTEAFF.

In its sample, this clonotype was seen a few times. CDR3 sequence (DNA): TGTGCCACCAGTGATCTCCATTCCCCGGACAATGAGCAGTTCTTC. Protein: CATSDLHSPDNEQFF. The chain is built from TRBV24-1 and TRBJ2-1, with no clear D. The V end was cut by 3 bases, the J end by 5 bases, with 13 bases between. CDR1 KGHDR and CDR2 SFDVKD come from the germline V gene. This CDR3 is built from 15 residues.

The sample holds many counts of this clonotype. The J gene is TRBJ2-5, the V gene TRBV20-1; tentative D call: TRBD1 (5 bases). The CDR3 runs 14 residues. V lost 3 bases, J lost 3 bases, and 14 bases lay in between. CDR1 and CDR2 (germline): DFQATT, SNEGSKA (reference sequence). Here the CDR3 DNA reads TGCAGTGCTAGTAGACGAGAAGGGGAAGAGACCCAGTACTTC. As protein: CSASRREGEETQYF.

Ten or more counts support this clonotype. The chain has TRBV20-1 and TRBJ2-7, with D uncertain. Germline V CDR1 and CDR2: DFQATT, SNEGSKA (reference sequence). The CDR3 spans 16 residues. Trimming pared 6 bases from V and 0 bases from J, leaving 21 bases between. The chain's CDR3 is CSAPSITLRDSYEQYF. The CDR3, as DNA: TGCAGTGCGCCTTCCATCACCCTTAGAGACTCCTACGAGCAGTACTTC.

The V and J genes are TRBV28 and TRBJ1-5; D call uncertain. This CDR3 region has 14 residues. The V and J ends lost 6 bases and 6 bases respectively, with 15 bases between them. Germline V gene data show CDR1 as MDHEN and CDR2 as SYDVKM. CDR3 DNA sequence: TGTGCCAGCAGACCCCTCGGGTGGGGTCAGCCCCAGCATTTT. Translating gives CASRPLGWGQPQHF.

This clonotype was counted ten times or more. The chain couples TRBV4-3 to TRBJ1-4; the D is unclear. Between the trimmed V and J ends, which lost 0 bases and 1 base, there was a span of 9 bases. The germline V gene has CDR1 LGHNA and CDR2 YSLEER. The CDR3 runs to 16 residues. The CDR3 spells CASSQEGPGTNEKLFF. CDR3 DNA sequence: TGCGCCAGCAGCCAAGAGGGCCCGGGAACTAATGAAAAACTGTTTTTT.

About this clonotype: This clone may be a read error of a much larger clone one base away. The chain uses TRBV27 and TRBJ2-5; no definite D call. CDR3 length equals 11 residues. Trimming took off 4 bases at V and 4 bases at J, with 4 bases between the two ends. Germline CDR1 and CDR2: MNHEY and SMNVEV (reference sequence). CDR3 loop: CASSYGETQYF. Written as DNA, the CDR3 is TGTGCCAGCAGTTATGGAGAGACCCAGTACTTC.

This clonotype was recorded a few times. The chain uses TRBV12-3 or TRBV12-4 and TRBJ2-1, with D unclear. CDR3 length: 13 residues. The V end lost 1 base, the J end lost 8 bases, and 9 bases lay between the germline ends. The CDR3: CASSLGLRDEQFF. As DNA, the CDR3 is TGTGCCAGCAGTTTAGGTTTACGGGATGAGCAGTTCTTC.

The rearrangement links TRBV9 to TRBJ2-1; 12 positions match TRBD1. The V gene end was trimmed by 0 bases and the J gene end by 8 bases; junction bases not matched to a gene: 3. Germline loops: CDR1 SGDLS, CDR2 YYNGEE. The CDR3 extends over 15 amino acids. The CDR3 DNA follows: TGTGCCAGCAGCGTAGAAGGGACAGGGGGCGATGAGCAGTTCTTC. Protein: CASSVEGTGGDEQFF. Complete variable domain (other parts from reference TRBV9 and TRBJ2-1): DSGVTQTPKHLITATGQRVTLRCSPRSGDLSVYWYQQSLDQGLQFLIQYYNGEERAKGNILERFSAQQFPDLHSELNLSSLELGDSALYFCASSVEGTGGDEQFFGPGTRLTVL.

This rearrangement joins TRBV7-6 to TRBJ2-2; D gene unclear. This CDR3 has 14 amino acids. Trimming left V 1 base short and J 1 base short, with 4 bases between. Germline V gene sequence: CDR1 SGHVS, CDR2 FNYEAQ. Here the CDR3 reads CASSLGQNTGELFF. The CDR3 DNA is TGTGCCAGCAGCTTAGGACAGAACACCGGGGAGCTGTTTTTT.

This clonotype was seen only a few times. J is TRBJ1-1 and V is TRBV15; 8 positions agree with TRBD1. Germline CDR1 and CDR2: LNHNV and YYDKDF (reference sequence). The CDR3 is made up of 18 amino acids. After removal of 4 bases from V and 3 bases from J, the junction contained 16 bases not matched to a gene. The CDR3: CATSKDFSTGDEDTEAFF. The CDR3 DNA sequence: TGTGCCACCAGCAAGGATTTTTCGACAGGGGATGAGGACACTGAAGCTTTCTTT. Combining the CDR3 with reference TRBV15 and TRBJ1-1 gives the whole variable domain DAMVIQNPRYQVTQFGKPVTLSCSQTLNHNVMYWYQQKSSQAPKLLFHYYDKDFNNEADTPDNFQSRRPNTSFCFLDIRSPGLGDTAMYLCATSKDFSTGDEDTEAFFGQGTRLTVV.

This chain's CDR3 is CASSQEGNGYNEQFF. For the CDR3, the DNA is TGTGCCAGCAGCCAAGAGGGGAACGGATACAATGAGCAGTTCTTC. The chain has TRBV4-2 and TRBJ2-1; D unclear. Per the germline V gene, CDR1 is LGHNA and CDR2 is YNFKEQ. Trimming took 0 bases from V and 4 from J, leaving 10 bases between them. This CDR3 comprises 15 residues.

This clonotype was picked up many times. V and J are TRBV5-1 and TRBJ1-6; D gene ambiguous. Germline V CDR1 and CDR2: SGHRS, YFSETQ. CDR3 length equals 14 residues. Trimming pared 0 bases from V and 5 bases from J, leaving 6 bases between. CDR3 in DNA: TGCGCCAGCAGCTTGGAGGGTAATAATTCACCCCTCCACTTT. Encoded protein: CASSLEGNNSPLHF.

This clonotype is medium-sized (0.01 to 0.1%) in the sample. This CDR3 reads CASSRPGDNQPQHF. The CDR3 nucleotides are TGCGCCAGCAGCCGCCCCGGGGACAATCAGCCCCAGCATTTT. The chain links TRBV4-1 to TRBJ1-5; D is ambiguous. The CDR3 is made up of 14 amino acids. CDR1 and CDR2 (germline): MGHRA, YSYEKL. Trimming shortened V by 4 bases and J by 3 bases, and 10 bases separated the two germline ends.

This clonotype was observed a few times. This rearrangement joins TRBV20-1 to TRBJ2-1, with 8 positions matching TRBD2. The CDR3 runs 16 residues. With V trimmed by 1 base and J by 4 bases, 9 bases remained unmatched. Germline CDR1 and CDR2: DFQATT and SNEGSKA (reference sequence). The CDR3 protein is CSARAATSGSYNEQFF. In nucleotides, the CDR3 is TGCAGTGCTAGAGCCGCTACTAGCGGCTCTTACAATGAGCAGTTCTTC.

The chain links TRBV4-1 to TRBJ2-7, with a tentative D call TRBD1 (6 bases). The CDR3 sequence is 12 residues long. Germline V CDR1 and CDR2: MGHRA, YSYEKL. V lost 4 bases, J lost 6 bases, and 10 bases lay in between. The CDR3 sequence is CASSLQGSEQYF. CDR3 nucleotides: TGCGCCAGCAGCCTACAGGGATCCGAGCAGTACTTC.

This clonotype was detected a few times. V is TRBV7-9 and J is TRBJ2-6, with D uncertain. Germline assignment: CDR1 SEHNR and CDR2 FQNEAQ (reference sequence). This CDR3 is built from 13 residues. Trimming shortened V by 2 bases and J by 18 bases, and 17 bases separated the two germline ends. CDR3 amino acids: CASSLPVDRLSTF. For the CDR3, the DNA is TGTGCCAGCAGCTTACCGGTGGACCGCCTCTCGACTTTC.

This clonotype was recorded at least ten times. This CDR3 reads CASSPTSGDGTYEQYF. The CDR3 DNA sequence: TGTGCCAGCAGCCCCACATCGGGGGACGGAACCTACGAGCAGTACTTC. This chain links TRBV7-9 with TRBJ2-7; D is possibly TRBD2 (6 bases). The V and J ends lost 5 bases and 2 bases respectively, with 19 bases between them. The CDR3 runs 16 residues. Germline CDR1 reads SEHNR; CDR2 reads FQNEAQ (reference sequence).

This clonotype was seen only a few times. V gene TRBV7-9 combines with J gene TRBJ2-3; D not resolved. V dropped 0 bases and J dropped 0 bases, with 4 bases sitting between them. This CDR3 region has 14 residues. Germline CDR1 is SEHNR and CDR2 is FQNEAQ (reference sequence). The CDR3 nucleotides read TGTGCCAGCAGCTTAGCGGACAGCACAGATACGCAGTATTTT. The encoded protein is CASSLADSTDTQYF. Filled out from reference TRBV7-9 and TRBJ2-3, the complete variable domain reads DTGVSQNPRHKITKRGQNVTFRCDPISEHNRLYWYRQTLGQGPEFLTYFQNEAQLEKSRLLSDRFSAERPKGSFSTLEIQRTEQGDSAMYLCASSLADSTDTQYFGPGTRLTVL.

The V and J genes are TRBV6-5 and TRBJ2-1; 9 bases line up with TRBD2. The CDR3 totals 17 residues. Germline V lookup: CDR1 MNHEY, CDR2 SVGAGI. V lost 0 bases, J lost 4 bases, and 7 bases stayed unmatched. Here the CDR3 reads CASSYSLAGWVYNEQFF. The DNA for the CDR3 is TGTGCCAGCAGTTACTCGCTAGCGGGATGGGTTTACAATGAGCAGTTCTTC.